These T cell receptor beta chains were read from a single sample in a study of shared clonotypes between healthy human individuals. TCRdb's copy holds only in-frame clones and misses some; the assay was immunoSEQ multiplex PCR. This sample has about 2.1 million clones, with under 95% found just once. The sample taken for sequencing was naive CD8+ T cells from PBMCs. The source is a man in his late teens or twenties in good health. Some clones in this sample may be carry-over from other donors' samples. CDR3s include the opening cysteine and the closing phenylalanine or tryptophan. The order of the fields is J gene, V gene, D gene, clone size, CDR3 protein, CDR3 DNA. A D gene is named only where the DNA matches it firmly. Expanded clones get a size class; other rows say once, few or many, or leave the size out.

J gene: TRBJ1-1; V gene: TRBV19; D gene: -; clone size: -; CDR3 protein: CASKGRDGKNTEAFF; CDR3 DNA: TGTGCCAGTAAGGGGCGGGACGGCAAGAACACTGAAGCTTTCTTT
J gene: TRBJ2-1; V gene: TRBV6-5; D gene: -; clone size: -; CDR3 protein: CASTTSPYNEQFF; CDR3 DNA: TGTGCCAGTACAACTAGCCCGTACAATGAGCAGTTCTTC
J gene: TRBJ1-3; V gene: TRBV5-1; D gene: -; clone size: -; CDR3 protein: CASSLEALGLGNTIYF; CDR3 DNA: TGCGCCAGCAGCTTGGAAGCGTTGGGGCTTGGAAACACCATATATTTT
J gene: TRBJ2-7; V gene: TRBV30; D gene: -; clone size: -; CDR3 protein: CAWRVDRLHYEQYF; CDR3 DNA: TGTGCCTGGAGGGTCGACAGGCTACACTACGAGCAGTACTTC
J gene: TRBJ1-1; V gene: TRBV5-1; D gene: -; clone size: -; CDR3 protein: CASSPEAPVNTEAFF; CDR3 DNA: TGCGCCAGCAGCCCGGAGGCCCCGGTGAACACTGAAGCTTTCTTT
J gene: TRBJ2-7; V gene: TRBV10-1; D gene: TRBD1; clone size: -; CDR3 protein: CASSSTGTRDEQYF; CDR3 DNA: TGCGCCAGCAGTTCGACAGGGACAAGGGACGAGCAGTACTTC
J gene: TRBJ2-7; V gene: TRBV27; D gene: -; clone size: -; CDR3 protein: CASSFGLDYEQYF; CDR3 DNA: TGTGCCAGCAGTTTTGGACTCGACTACGAGCAGTACTTC
J gene: TRBJ2-1; V gene: TRBV2; D gene: TRBD2; clone size: once; CDR3 protein: CASRLGRRGGFF; CDR3 DNA: TGTGCCAGCAGACTTGGGAGGCGGGGGGGGTTCTTC
J gene: TRBJ1-2; V gene: TRBV7-9; D gene: -; clone size: -; CDR3 protein: CASSLDSLSGYTF; CDR3 DNA: TGTGCCAGCAGCTTAGACAGTTTGAGTGGCTACACCTTC
J gene: TRBJ2-1; V gene: TRBV7-9; D gene: -; clone size: -; CDR3 protein: CASSARDTYNEQFF; CDR3 DNA: TGTGCCAGCAGCGCCCGGGACACCTACAATGAGCAGTTCTTC
J gene: TRBJ2-7; V gene: TRBV6-5; D gene: -; clone size: -; CDR3 protein: CASSYSGQSYEQYF; CDR3 DNA: TGTGCCAGCAGTTATTCGGGCCAGTCCTACGAGCAGTACTTC